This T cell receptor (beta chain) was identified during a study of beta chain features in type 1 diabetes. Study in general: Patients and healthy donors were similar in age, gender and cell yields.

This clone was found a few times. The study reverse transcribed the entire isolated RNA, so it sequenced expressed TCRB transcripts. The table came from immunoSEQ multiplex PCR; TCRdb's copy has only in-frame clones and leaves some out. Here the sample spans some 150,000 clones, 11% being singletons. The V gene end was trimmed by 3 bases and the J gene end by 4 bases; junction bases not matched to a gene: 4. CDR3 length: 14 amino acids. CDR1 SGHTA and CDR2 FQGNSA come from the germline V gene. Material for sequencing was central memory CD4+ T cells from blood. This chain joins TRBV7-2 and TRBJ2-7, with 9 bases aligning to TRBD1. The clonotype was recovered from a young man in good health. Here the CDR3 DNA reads TGTGCCAGCAGCTTGGGGACAGGGAAGTACGAGCAGTACTTC. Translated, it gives CASSLGTGKYEQYF.